The 30 T cell receptor beta chains given below trace back to one sample, sequenced in a study of T-cell reconstitution after alpha-beta-depleted transplantation in children (dated by TCRdb to 2016 to 2017). The library was produced with PCR. The sample was run on an Illumina HiSeq 2500. Molecular barcoding was employed in the preparation of TCR libraries, with unique molecular identifiers being used to normalize TCRbeta repertoire quantification. The public reads were quality trimmed at Q25 with fastp and then assembled into clones with MiXCR by TCRdb, keeping productive beta chains. Rows with a matching CDR3 protein are joined into one entry that keeps the most common DNA and genes. The sample table shows roughly 610,000 distinct CDR3 sequences, and over 9.5% are seen once. The top ten clonotypes cover about 4% of the sample. Sample: PBMCs from the stem cell graft donor, taken from the stem cell graft. The receptors derive from a human donor who donated a stem cell graft to a child with acute myeloid leukemia.

This clonotype was counted ten times or more. The chain joins TRBV10-3 to TRBJ1-1; D gene ambiguous. V shed 3 bases and J shed 3 bases, with 8 bases lying between them. In germline, CDR1 is ENHRY, CDR2 SYGVKD. The CDR3 length is 13 residues. CDR3 in amino acids: CAISDTRDTEAFF. DNA of the CDR3: TGTGCCATCAGTGATACTAGGGACACTGAAGCTTTCTTT.

In this sample, this clonotype turned up many times. The CDR3 DNA sequence: TGCAGCGTTGACCAGGGGGTTACAGAGACCCAGTACTTC. Residues: CSVDQGVTETQYF. The genes are TRBV29-1 and TRBJ2-5, with TRBD1 matching over 7 bases. In germline, CDR1 is SQVTM, CDR2 ANQGSEA. V shed 3 bases and J 4 bases; nucleotides not matched to a gene: 5. The CDR3 runs 13 residues.

This clonotype was picked up a small number of times. The chain links TRBV28 to TRBJ1-1; 8 nucleotides line up with TRBD1. The CDR3 covers 13 residues. CDR1 and CDR2 from the germline V gene are MDHEN and SYDVKM. The CDR3 nucleotides are TGTGGAACCTTCAGACAGGGGCACACTGAAGCTTTCTTT. This translates into CGTFRQGHTEAFF.

This clonotype was seen a few times. V is TRBV12-3 or TRBV12-4 and J is TRBJ2-7; D is ambiguous. V was shortened by 5 bases and J by 6 bases, with 8 bases between the two germline ends. The CDR3 sequence is 11 residues long. The CDR3 nucleotides are TGTGCCAGCAGTCCCAAGAGCGAGCAGTACTTC. Its protein is CASSPKSEQYF.

This clonotype was seen more than once but under ten times. The chain is built from TRBV28 and TRBJ2-6; 11 positions match TRBD2. The CDR3 runs 17 residues. Germline loops: CDR1 MDHEN, CDR2 SYDVKM. The junction had 9 bases not matched to a gene; V was cut back by 7 bases and J by 4 bases. The CDR3, as DNA: TGTGCCAGCAACGAACTAGCGGGAGAATCCGGGGCCAACGTCCTGACTTTC. Encoded protein: CASNELAGESGANVLTF.

This clonotype showed up many times. This chain's CDR3 is CASRSGQPTTDTQYF. For the CDR3, the DNA is TGTGCCAGCAGATCGGGACAGCCTACGACAGATACGCAGTATTTT. The rearrangement uses TRBV2 and TRBJ2-3; 7 positions match TRBD1. The germline V gene encodes CDR1 SNHLY and CDR2 FYNNEI. The junction had 9 bases not matched to a gene; V was cut back by 6 bases and J by 3 bases. This CDR3 region has 15 residues.

The chain is built from TRBV6-1 and TRBJ1-3; the D gene is possibly TRBD1 (5 bases). Germline assignment: CDR1 MNHNS and CDR2 SASEGT. The CDR3 runs to 17 residues. Trimming cost V 4 bases and J 1 base, with 17 bases left between them. The CDR3 loop is CASSVAHLPGSGNTIYF. The CDR3, as DNA: TGTGCCAGCAGTGTAGCCCACCTGCCAGGGTCTGGAAACACCATATATTTT.

This clonotype was recorded many times. The V and J genes are TRBV15 and TRBJ1-6; possible D gene TRBD1, 6 bases. The CDR3 consists of 15 residues. Germline V gene lookup returns CDR1 LNHNV and CDR2 YYDKDF (reference sequence). Trimming pared 1 base from V and 12 bases from J, leaving 16 bases between. The DNA for the CDR3 is TGTGCCACCAGCAGAGTGGCAGGGGATTTCATACCCCTCCACTTT. Residues: CATSRVAGDFIPLHF.

This clonotype was seen more than once but under ten times. The V gene is TRBV4-3, the J gene TRBJ1-4; D gene unclear. The CDR3 extends over 17 amino acids. Germline CDR1 and CDR2: LGHNA and YSLEER. The V end lost 4 bases, the J end lost 1 base, and 16 bases lay between the germline ends. The CDR3 sequence is CASSPSVGLRTNEKLFF. CDR3 nucleotides: TGCGCCAGCAGCCCCAGCGTGGGCTTAAGAACTAATGAAAAACTGTTTTTT.

A few counts support this clonotype. V and J are TRBV6-5 and TRBJ2-7; the D gene is possibly TRBD2 (6 bases). Germline CDR1 and CDR2: MNHEY and SVGAGI. V lost 2 bases to trimming and J lost 2 bases, with 13 bases between them. There are 15 residues in the CDR3. Here the CDR3 DNA reads TGTGCCAGCAGTTACGGTGGCGGGAAGCCCTACGAGCAGTACTTC. It encodes CASSYGGGKPYEQYF.

This clonotype was detected ten times or more. The chain links TRBV12-3 or TRBV12-4 to TRBJ2-1, with D tentatively TRBD2 (5 bases). The CDR3 length is 15 residues. V was cut by 6 bases and J by 9 bases, with 21 bases left in between. The CDR3 DNA follows: TGTGCCAGCAGGTGGGAGAGGACCCCTCCCGGTGAGCAGTTCTTC. This sequence encodes CASRWERTPPGEQFF.

The V call is TRBV5-1, the J call TRBJ2-5; 9 bases are a match to TRBD2. Per germline, CDR1 SGHRS and CDR2 YFSETQ. Trimming took 3 bases from V and 4 from J; bases not matched to a gene: 4. The CDR3 loop spans 14 amino acids. CDR3 loop: CASSWGLARETQYF. The CDR3 DNA follows: TGCGCCAGCAGCTGGGGACTAGCACGAGAGACCCAGTACTTC. The whole variable domain, filled in from reference TRBV5-1 and TRBJ2-5, reads KAGVTQTPRYLIKTRGQQVTLSCSPISGHRSVSWYQQTPGQGLQFLFEYFSETQRNKGNFPGRFSGRQFSNSRSEMNVSTLELGDSALYLCASSWGLARETQYFGPGTRLLVL.

In this sample, this clonotype turned up a few times. In nucleotides, the CDR3 is TGTGCCAGCAGTCTCCAACCCAACAGGGGTAGTACGCAGTATTTT. It translates to CASSLQPNRGSTQYF. This sequence joins TRBV28 and TRBJ2-3; 7 bases match TRBD1. Germline loops: CDR1 MDHEN, CDR2 SYDVKM. The CDR3 spans 15 residues. J was trimmed by 8 bases and V by 5 bases; bases with no gene match: 13.

The chain combines TRBV4-3 with TRBJ2-2; D tentatively fits TRBD1 or TRBD2 (6 bases each). V gave up 2 bases and J gave up 4 bases, with 20 bases separating them. Looked up from germline, CDR1 is LGHNA and CDR2 is YSLEER. The CDR3 consists of 18 residues. The DNA for the CDR3 is TGCGCCAGCAGCCAATTCGGGGGCGCGGGTTGGGGCACCGGGGAGCTGTTTTTT. Its translation: CASSQFGGAGWGTGELFF.

V and J are TRBV5-1 and TRBJ1-5; the D gene is possibly TRBD1 (6 bases). From germline, CDR1 is SGHRS and CDR2 YFSETQ. Trimming cost V 0 bases and J 4 bases, with 11 bases left between them. The CDR3 has 15 amino acids. DNA for the CDR3: TGCGCCAGCAGCTTGGCCCCGGACAGAAATCAGCCCCAGCATTTT. Translation gives CASSLAPDRNQPQHF.

This clonotype was found a few times. The J gene is TRBJ2-1, the V gene TRBV3-1; D might be TRBD2 (6 bases). There are 18 residues in the CDR3. CDR1 is LGHDT, CDR2 YNNKEL, per germline (reference sequence). Trimming pared 3 bases from V and 4 bases from J, leaving 22 bases between. The CDR3 bases are TGTGCCAGCAGCCAGTCCAGGGCGGGGAGTATTAGGTACAATGAGCAGTTCTTC. Its protein is CASSQSRAGSIRYNEQFF.

V is TRBV7-2 and J is TRBJ2-7, with TRBD2 identical over 11 bases. The germline CDR1 and CDR2 sequences are SGHTA and FQGNSA. The V segment lost 6 bases and the J segment 4 bases; nucleotides outside the gene matches: 5. The CDR3 has 14 amino acids. The CDR3 sequence is CASRDTSGSYEQYF. CDR3 nucleotides: TGTGCCAGCAGAGACACTAGCGGGAGTTACGAGCAGTACTTC.

Only a few counts were recorded for this clonotype. The chain carries TRBV5-1 and TRBJ2-7; 9 nucleotides line up with TRBD1. The CDR3 runs 15 residues. Germline values: CDR1 SGHRS, CDR2 YFSETQ. Trimming took 7 bases from V and 0 from J; bases not matched to a gene: 8. CDR3: CASSLLTGGSYEQYF. The CDR3 DNA reads as TGCGCCAGCTCCCTTCTGACAGGGGGCTCCTACGAGCAGTACTTC.

The sample holds a few counts of this clonotype. V usage is TRBV5-1 and J usage is TRBJ2-3; D is ambiguous. V was shortened by 4 bases and J by 5 bases, with 8 bases between the two germline ends. Germline CDR1 is SGHRS and CDR2 is YFSETQ. This CDR3 comprises 12 residues. Here the CDR3 reads CASSGVGDTQYF. In nucleotides, the CDR3 is TGCGCCAGCAGCGGAGTAGGAGATACGCAGTATTTT.

This clonotype is medium-sized in the sample. The CDR3 spells CASSLGGGAALEAFF. The CDR3 DNA sequence: TGCGCCAGCAGCTTGGGAGGGGGAGCGGCTTTAGAAGCTTTCTTT. V gene TRBV5-1 combines with J gene TRBJ1-1; possibly TRBD1 for D (6 bases). CDR3 length: 15 amino acids. CDR1 SGHRS and CDR2 YFSETQ come from the germline V gene. Trimming cost V 0 bases and J 8 bases, with 17 bases left between them.

This clonotype was recorded at least ten times. The chain links TRBV20-1 to TRBJ2-7; 7 positions agree with TRBD1. The CDR3 spans 14 residues. V lost 2 bases and J lost 3; bases outside the gene matches: 7. Germline CDR1 DFQATT, CDR2 SNEGSKA (reference sequence). Written as DNA, the CDR3 is TGCAGTGCTAGACCCATTAGGGGGCTCTACGAGCAGTACTTC. Translating gives CSARPIRGLYEQYF.

The genes are TRBV24-1 and TRBJ2-1, with 10 bases matching TRBD2. The CDR3 length is 15 residues. With 5 bases clipped from V and 8 bases from J, the junction kept 8 bases outside the gene matches. CDR1 is KGHDR, CDR2 SFDVKD, per germline. The chain's CDR3 is CATSGYGLAVDEQFF. CDR3 coding DNA: TGTGCCACCAGTGGGTACGGACTAGCGGTCGATGAGCAGTTCTTC.

V is TRBV18 and J is TRBJ2-5; D gene uncertain. CDR1 and CDR2 from the germline V gene are KGHSH and LQKENI. V lost 3 bases, J lost 4 bases, and 6 bases lay in between. The CDR3 contains 12 residues. This CDR3 reads CASSPVLETQYF. The CDR3 DNA is TGTGCCAGCTCACCGGTTTTAGAGACCCAGTACTTC.

The genes are TRBV3-1 and TRBJ1-4, with D possibly TRBD1 on 5 matching bases. CDR3 length equals 15 residues. The V gene's germline CDR1 is LGHDT and CDR2 YNNKEL (reference sequence). V lost 3 bases and J 12 bases, leaving 20 bases between the germline ends. DNA for the CDR3: TGTGCCAGCAGCCAGAGAAGCCCAGGGAGGGTCGAACTGTTTTTT. As protein: CASSQRSPGRVELFF.

The chain joins TRBV12-3 or TRBV12-4 to TRBJ1-5; TRBD1 aligns across 12 bases. V lost 6 bases, J lost 6 bases, and 9 bases stayed unmatched. The CDR3 covers 16 residues. The CDR3 DNA reads as TGTGCCAGCAGCGCCTCTGGGACAGGGGGCAGTCAGCCCCAGCATTTT. It translates to CASSASGTGGSQPQHF.

Many counts were recorded for this clonotype. CDR3 sequence (DNA): TGTGCCAGCAGTCAGGGGACTAGCGGGAGTAACGGTGAGCAGTTCTTC. Amino acid sequence: CASSQGTSGSNGEQFF. V usage is TRBV7-8 and J usage is TRBJ2-1; 14 bases fit TRBD2. Germline V gene lookup returns CDR1 SGHVS and CDR2 FQNEAQ. V shed 6 bases and J 9 bases; nucleotides not matched to a gene: 10. CDR3 length equals 16 residues.

V is TRBV12-3 or TRBV12-4 and J is TRBJ2-7; D assignment may be TRBD1 or TRBD2 (5 bases each). The CDR3 runs 15 residues. Trimming stripped 3 bases from V and 0 bases from J, with 12 bases between. Here the CDR3 DNA reads TGTGCCAGCAGTTTTGACCGGGACCTCTCCTACGAGCAGTACTTC. It specifies CASSFDRDLSYEQYF.

The CDR3 sequence: CATSDSLPGLADSTDTQYF. DNA of the CDR3: TGTGCCACCAGTGATTCACTGCCGGGACTAGCGGATTCCACAGATACGCAGTATTTT. This chain uses TRBV24-1 with TRBJ2-3, with TRBD2 matching over 11 bases. The CDR3 contains 19 residues. With V trimmed by 2 bases and J by 2 bases, 11 bases remained unmatched. In germline, CDR1 is KGHDR, CDR2 SFDVKD.

The V call is TRBV11-2, the J call TRBJ2-7, with 13 bases that match TRBD2. The V gene's germline CDR1 is SGHAT and CDR2 FQNNGV. The CDR3 runs 18 residues. V trimming: 0 bases; J trimming: 2 bases; junction bases outside the gene matches: 7. The CDR3: CASSLELAGGPFPYEQYF. In DNA, the CDR3 is TGTGCCAGCAGCTTAGAACTAGCGGGAGGGCCGTTCCCCTACGAGCAGTACTTC.

The chain combines TRBV28 with TRBJ1-1, with D perhaps matching TRBD1 (5 bases). CDR1 is MDHEN and CDR2 is SYDVKM in the germline V gene. The CDR3 sequence is 16 residues long. V was shortened by 7 bases and J by 3 bases, with 21 bases between the two germline ends. The CDR3 spells CASTEQTGIRDTEAFF. Written as DNA, the CDR3 is TGTGCCAGCACCGAGCAGACCGGGATCAGGGACACTGAAGCTTTCTTT. The full variable domain, in which reference TRBV28 and TRBJ1-1 provide the parts outside the CDR3, is DVKVTQSSRYLVKRTGEKVFLECVQDMDHENMFWYRQDPGLGLRLIYFSYDVKMKEKGDIPEGYSVSREKKERFSLILESASTNQTSMYLCASTEQTGIRDTEAFFGQGTRLTVV.